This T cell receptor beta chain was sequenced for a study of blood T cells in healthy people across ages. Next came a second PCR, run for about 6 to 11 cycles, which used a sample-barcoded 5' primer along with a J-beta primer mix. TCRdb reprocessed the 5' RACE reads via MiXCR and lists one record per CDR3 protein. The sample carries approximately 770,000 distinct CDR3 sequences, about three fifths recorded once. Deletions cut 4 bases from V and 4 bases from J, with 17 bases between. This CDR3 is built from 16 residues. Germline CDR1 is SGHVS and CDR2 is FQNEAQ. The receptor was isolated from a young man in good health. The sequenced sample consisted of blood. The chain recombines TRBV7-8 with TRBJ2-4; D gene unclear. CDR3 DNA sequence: TGTGCCAGCAGCTCGGTCCGTCTCGTGTCTAAAAACATTCAGTACTTC. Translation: CASSSVRLVSKNIQYF. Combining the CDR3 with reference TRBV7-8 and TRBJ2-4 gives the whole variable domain GAGVSQSPRYKVAKRGQDVALRCDPISGHVSLFWYQQALGQGPEFLTYFQNEAQLDKSGLPSDRFFAERPEGSVSTLKIQRTQQEDSAVYLCASSSVRLVSKNIQYFGAGTRLSVL.